Listed here are 2 T cell receptor beta chains from one sample, sequenced in a study of cytomegalovirus exposure and HLA in healthy donors. PCR amplification relied on 60 Vbeta primers (plus 13 Jbeta primers). Method: immunoSEQ multiplex PCR; TCRdb's copy keeps in-frame clones and lacks some. The sample lists more than 95,000 clones, 76% seen once, with more than 8% in the top ten. Input material: PBMCs. All receptors come from a man aged 35-49 years in good health and CMV-seropositive.

To note about this clone: The junction departs from germline at one end; a sequencing error may be responsible. This chain uses TRBV4-2 with TRBJ2-6, with a tentative D call TRBD2 (7 bases). The CDR3 contains 18 residues. Germline values: CDR1 LGHNA, CDR2 YNFKEQ. CDR3 coding DNA: TGTGCCAGCAACCGACACAGGGAGGGTAGCTCTGGGGCCAACGGCCTGACTTTC. Encoded protein: CASNRHREGSSGANGLTF.

This sequence joins TRBV7-3 and TRBJ2-6; TRBD1 agrees at 7 bases. Germline trimming cut 5 bases from V and 2 bases from J; bases unmatched to any gene: 3. This CDR3 comprises 15 residues. Germline CDR1 and CDR2: SGHTA and FQGTGA. The CDR3 bases are TGTGCCAGCAGCCAAGACAGGGCTGGGGCCAACGTCCTGACTTTC. Its protein is CASSQDRAGANVLTF.